This entry lists 26 T cell receptor beta chains sequenced from one sample in a study of CD4 T cells in relation to SARS-CoV-2 and coronaviruses. Profiled with immunoSEQ multiplex PCR; TCRdb holds only in-frame clones, not every one. The sample holds under 90,000 clones, approximately 93% seen once. CD4+ T cells from unexposed donors were obtained before the COVID-19 pandemic (2011-2018). The material sequenced was naive CD4+ T cells from PBMCs. Subset here: naive CD4+ T cells isolated by negative enrichment. The receptors stem from a human donor in good health.

The CDR3: CAISEGTRETQYF. The CDR3 DNA follows: TGTGCCATCAGTGAAGGGACTAGAGAGACCCAGTACTTC. V and J are TRBV10-3 and TRBJ2-5; 8 bases align to TRBD2. The germline gives CDR1 ENHRY, CDR2 SYGVKD. V shed 3 bases, J shed 4 bases, and the junction held 1 base outside the gene matches. The CDR3 length is 13 residues.

This clone was picked up one time. This sequence joins TRBV19 and TRBJ2-5; 9 positions match TRBD1. V gave up 5 bases and J gave up 4 bases; unmatched junction bases: 17. From germline, CDR1 is LNHDA and CDR2 SQIVND (reference sequence). This CDR3 contains 18 residues. The CDR3 DNA is TGTGCCAGTAGTTCCGGGACAGGGTCGTTCGCATCATTAGAGACCCAGTACTTC. This codes for CASSSGTGSFASLETQYF.

The gene calls are TRBV18 and TRBJ1-6; maybe TRBD1 (6 bases). V gave up 3 bases and J gave up 7 bases, with 13 bases separating them. CDR3 length: 15 amino acids. Germline loops: CDR1 KGHSH, CDR2 LQKENI. As DNA, the CDR3 is TGTGCCAGCTCACCGATAGGAGGGGGAAATTCACCCCTCCACTTT. Its translation is CASSPIGGGNSPLHF.

The J gene is TRBJ2-1, the V gene TRBV5-1, with a weak D call TRBD2 (5 bases). V dropped 1 base and J dropped 5 bases, with 13 bases sitting between them. This CDR3 contains 15 residues. Germline V gives CDR1 SGHRS, CDR2 YFSETQ. This CDR3 is CASSLIGSGNNEQFF. The CDR3 DNA reads TGCGCCAGCAGCTTGATAGGTTCGGGGAACAATGAGCAGTTCTTC.

The V and J genes are TRBV7-6 and TRBJ2-4; TRBD2 matches at 13 bases. Germline CDR1 is SGHVS and CDR2 is FNYEAQ. This CDR3 is built from 17 residues. Trimming took 2 bases from V and 8 from J; bases not matched to a gene: 9. CDR3 loop: CASSLKTSGGARDIQYF. CDR3 coding DNA: TGTGCCAGCAGCTTAAAAACTAGCGGGGGGGCCAGGGACATTCAGTACTTC. Using reference TRBV7-6 and TRBJ2-4 for the parts outside the CDR3, the full variable domain is GAGVSQSPRYKVTKRGQDVALRCDPISGHVSLYWYRQALGQGPEFLTYFNYEAQQDKSGLPNDRFSAERPEGSISTLTIQRTEQRDSAMYRCASSLKTSGGARDIQYFGAGTRLSVL.

V is TRBV5-6 and J is TRBJ1-4; TRBD1 matches 7 bases. V trimming: 4 bases; J trimming: 6 bases; junction bases outside the gene matches: 6. CDR1 is SGHDT and CDR2 is YYEEEE in the germline V gene. This CDR3 contains 14 residues. CDR3 in DNA: TGTGCCAGCAGCGTCCGGGACAGCTATGAAAAACTGTTTTTT. The encoded protein is CASSVRDSYEKLFF.

The chain joins TRBV7-9 to TRBJ1-3; D unresolved. Germline V gives CDR1 SEHNR, CDR2 FQNEAQ (reference sequence). V shed 3 bases and J shed 2 bases, with 11 bases lying between them. The CDR3 has 15 residues. CDR3 protein: CASSLTGPPGNTIYF. The CDR3 DNA is TGTGCCAGCAGCTTGACCGGACCCCCTGGAAACACCATATATTTT.

The rearrangement links TRBV5-4 to TRBJ2-5; 7 nucleotides match TRBD1. The V segment lost 0 bases and the J segment 3 bases; nucleotides outside the gene matches: 5. Germline CDR1 reads SGHNT; CDR2 reads YYREEE (reference sequence). The CDR3 is 15 residues long. CDR3 DNA sequence: TGTGCCAGCAGCTTGGTGAGGGGGCGCGAAGAGACCCAGTACTTC. Residues: CASSLVRGREETQYF.

This clone was picked up a small number of times. The genes are TRBV19 and TRBJ1-1; TRBD1 might be the D (5 bases). Germline V gene sequence: CDR1 LNHDA, CDR2 SQIVND (reference sequence). The CDR3 totals 14 residues. Trimming shortened V by 4 bases and J by 4 bases, and 13 bases separated the two germline ends. The CDR3 DNA reads TGTGCCAGTAGTACCCTCGGGGCACCCACTGAAGCTTTCTTT. It is translated as CASSTLGAPTEAFF.

The chain carries TRBV21-1 and TRBJ1-5. TRBV21-1 is a listed pseudogene. The CDR3 runs to 15 residues. The CDR3: CASSKTPANNQPQHF. The CDR3, as DNA: TGTGCCAGCAGCAAAACTCCGGCTAACAATCAGCCCCAGCATTTT.

In DNA form, the CDR3 reads TGTGCCAGCAGCTTAGACAGGCGGACGTTCTACGAGCAGTACTTC. Translated, it gives CASSLDRRTFYEQYF. The chain employs TRBV7-4 and TRBJ2-7; possible D gene TRBD1, 5 bases. This CDR3 comprises 15 residues. From germline, CDR1 is SGHVT and CDR2 SQSDAQ. V lost 1 base and J lost 3, with 13 bases in between.

V is TRBV5-1 and J is TRBJ2-7; 10 nucleotides agree with TRBD2. The CDR3 runs 14 residues. CDR1 is SGHRS and CDR2 is YFSETQ in the germline V gene. Unmatched junction bases numbered 10, after V lost 7 bases and J lost 6 bases. In DNA, the CDR3 is TGCGCCAGCGGGCCTTTAGCGGGAGGCGGCGAGCAGTACTTC. Its translation is CASGPLAGGGEQYF.

Only one count was recorded for this clone. This sequence joins TRBV2 and TRBJ1-1; D is possibly TRBD1 (5 bases). V lost 5 bases, J lost 8 bases, and 6 bases lay in between. The CDR3 extends over 10 amino acids. CDR1 SNHLY and CDR2 FYNNEI come from the germline V gene. The CDR3 is CASSYREAFF. Written as DNA, the CDR3 is TGTGCCAGCAGTTACAGGGAAGCTTTCTTT.

This rearrangement joins TRBV3-1 (or the pseudogene TRBV3-2) to TRBJ2-4; tentative D call: TRBD1 (5 bases). The CDR3 contains 16 residues. CDR1 is LGHDT, CDR2 YNNKEL, per germline (reference sequence). Deletions cut 4 bases from V and 0 bases from J, with 13 bases between. CDR3: CASSPRQTLAKNIQYF. The CDR3 nucleotides are TGTGCCAGCAGCCCCCGACAGACTTTAGCCAAAAACATTCAGTACTTC.

The chain links TRBV28 to TRBJ2-7; TRBD1 matches 7 bases. Trimming removed 3 bases from V and 0 bases from J; junction bases left unmatched: 11. The CDR3 runs 17 residues. Germline V gives CDR1 MDHEN, CDR2 SYDVKM. The CDR3: CASSFKPSDRSSYEQYF. The CDR3 nucleotides read TGTGCCAGCAGTTTTAAGCCCTCGGACAGGAGCTCCTACGAGCAGTACTTC.

The rearrangement links TRBV3-1 (or the pseudogene TRBV3-2) to TRBJ2-7, with D tentatively TRBD2 (5 bases). V was cut by 3 bases and J by 7 bases, with 10 bases left in between. The CDR3 sequence is 12 residues long. Germline values: CDR1 LGHDT, CDR2 YNNKEL (reference sequence). The CDR3 reads CASSHGLWEQYF. CDR3 DNA sequence: TGTGCCAGCAGCCACGGACTCTGGGAGCAGTACTTC.

In regard to this clone: Other DNA sequences in this sample translate to the same CDR3. The chain carries TRBV5-1 and TRBJ1-5; TRBD1 agrees at 8 bases. The CDR3 length is 14 residues. The junction had 4 bases not matched to a gene; V was cut back by 2 bases and J by 6 bases. CDR1 and CDR2 (germline): SGHRS, YFSETQ. This CDR3 is CASSLGQGGQPQHF. CDR3 DNA: TGCGCCAGCAGCTTAGGACAGGGAGGTCAGCCCCAGCATTTT.

The J gene is TRBJ2-1, the V gene TRBV18; D may be TRBD2 (6 bases). Deletions cut 7 bases from V and 15 bases from J, with 16 bases between. CDR1 and CDR2 (germline): KGHSH, LQKENI. The CDR3 extends over 11 amino acids. The CDR3 coding sequence is TGTGCCAGCTGGGGGACGGGGGTTCGGTTCTTC. Residues: CASWGTGVRFF.

The table lists this clone with a count of one. The V and J genes are TRBV19 and TRBJ1-6; tentative D call: TRBD1 (6 bases). Germline V gives CDR1 LNHDA, CDR2 SQIVND (reference sequence). The CDR3 is 14 amino acids. V lost 4 bases, J lost 5 bases, and 9 bases lay in between. The CDR3 DNA reads as TGTGCCAGTAGTACTACAGGGAATAATTCACCCCTCCACTTT. This translates into CASSTTGNNSPLHF.

The J gene is TRBJ2-7, the V gene TRBV18; the match to TRBD2 covers 9 bases. The J segment lost 1 base and the V segment lost 2 bases, leaving 9 bases of the junction unmatched. The germline gives CDR1 KGHSH, CDR2 LQKENI. The CDR3 is made up of 17 amino acids. The CDR3 loop reads CASSPTLAGKGSYEQYF. The CDR3 DNA reads as TGTGCCAGCTCACCAACTCTAGCGGGAAAGGGTTCCTACGAGCAGTACTTC.

V and J are TRBV3-1 (or the pseudogene TRBV3-2) and TRBJ1-2; 10 bases agree with TRBD1. Germline V gives CDR1 LGHDT, CDR2 YNNKEL (reference sequence). The CDR3 spans 16 residues. Germline trimming cut 5 bases from V and 4 bases from J; bases unmatched to any gene: 10. The DNA of the CDR3 is TGTGCCAGCAGCACCGCCGGGACAGGGGTCGTCTATGGCTACACCTTC. The encoded protein is CASSTAGTGVVYGYTF.

The V and J genes are TRBV9 and TRBJ2-7; TRBD1 is a possible D gene (7 bases). CDR1 is SGDLS, CDR2 YYNGEE, per germline. The CDR3 has 16 amino acids. V gave up 4 bases and J gave up 5 bases, with 22 bases separating them. The chain's CDR3 is CASSPMGGGGFDEQYF. The CDR3 DNA reads TGTGCCAGCAGCCCGATGGGCGGAGGGGGCTTCGACGAGCAGTACTTC.

This chain connects TRBV30 to TRBJ1-2, with a weak D call TRBD1 (5 bases). The germline CDR1 and CDR2 sequences are GTSNPN and SVGIG (reference sequence). The CDR3 covers 13 residues. The ends were cut back, 1 base at V and 6 bases at J, with 12 bases in the middle. CDR3 nucleotides: TGTGCCTGGAGTGGTACAGGTCGTCATGGCTACACCTTC. This translates into CAWSGTGRHGYTF.

V usage is TRBV5-4 and J usage is TRBJ1-2, with TRBD1 identical over 10 bases. V was clipped by 4 bases and J by 8 bases; unmatched bases: 11. The germline V gene encodes CDR1 SGHNT and CDR2 YYREEE (reference sequence). This CDR3 is 15 amino acids long. The CDR3 DNA follows: TGTGCCAGCAGCCCGCCGACAGGGGGCCAGCGGGGCTACACCTTC. Its translation is CASSPPTGGQRGYTF. The variable domain in full, with the rest retrieved from reference TRBV5-4 and TRBJ1-2, is ETGVTQSPTHLIKTRGQQVTLRCSSQSGHNTVSWYQQALGQGPQFIFQYYREEENGRGNFPPRFSGLQFPNYSSELNVNALELDDSALYLCASSPPTGGQRGYTFGSGTRLTVV.

This sequence joins TRBV9 and TRBJ2-3; TRBD2 agrees at 8 bases. This CDR3 comprises 14 residues. From germline, CDR1 is SGDLS and CDR2 YYNGEE. Trimming cost V 0 bases and J 3 bases; bases outside gene matches: 0. The CDR3 DNA sequence: TGTGCCAGCAGCGTAGGACTAGCGACAGATACGCAGTATTTT. Amino acid sequence: CASSVGLATDTQYF. The full variable domain, completed using reference TRBV9 and TRBJ2-3, is DSGVTQTPKHLITATGQRVTLRCSPRSGDLSVYWYQQSLDQGLQFLIQYYNGEERAKGNILERFSAQQFPDLHSELNLSSLELGDSALYFCASSVGLATDTQYFGPGTRLTVL.

The chain combines TRBV21-1 with TRBJ1-6. TRBV21-1 is a pseudogene segment. The CDR3 extends over 14 amino acids. CDR3 DNA: TGTGCCAGCAGCAAAGAGGTGAAGGATTCACCCCTCCACTTT. Its protein product is CASSKEVKDSPLHF.